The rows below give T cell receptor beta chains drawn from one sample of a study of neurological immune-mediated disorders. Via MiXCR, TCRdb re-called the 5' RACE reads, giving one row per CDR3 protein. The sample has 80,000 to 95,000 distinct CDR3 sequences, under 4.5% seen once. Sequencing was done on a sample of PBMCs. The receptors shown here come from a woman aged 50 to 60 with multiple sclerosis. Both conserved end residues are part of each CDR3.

cdr3_aa: CASSLPTGRETQYF
v_call: TRBV28
j_call: TRBJ2-5

cdr3_aa: CASSLAGEGAQPQHF
v_call: TRBV5-1
j_call: TRBJ1-5

cdr3_aa: CAISESGRRLVGNEQFF
v_call: TRBV10-3
j_call: TRBJ2-1

cdr3_aa: CASRPGTVFQTNEKLFF
v_call: TRBV7-3
j_call: TRBJ1-4

cdr3_aa: CASLLDRGPLPGNTIYF
v_call: TRBV5-1
j_call: TRBJ1-3

cdr3_aa: CASRYSTGDGGAFF
v_call: TRBV12-3/TRBV12-4
j_call: TRBJ1-1

cdr3_aa: CASSLASGSGQPQHF
v_call: TRBV7-2
j_call: TRBJ1-5

cdr3_aa: CASSPPTSGGAGTQYF
v_call: TRBV5-5
j_call: TRBJ2-3

cdr3_aa: CASSLVLTGSSNEQFF
v_call: TRBV11-3
j_call: TRBJ2-1

cdr3_aa: CASSLLRDGTGELFF
v_call: TRBV5-1
j_call: TRBJ2-2

cdr3_aa: CASSSTDRGGYGYTF
v_call: TRBV5-1
j_call: TRBJ1-2

cdr3_aa: CSGGRLAKNIQYF
v_call: TRBV20-1
j_call: TRBJ2-4

cdr3_aa: CANRDYQTDTQYF
v_call: TRBV2
j_call: TRBJ2-3

cdr3_aa: CASSLDRGYEQYF
v_call: TRBV7-6
j_call: TRBJ2-7

cdr3_aa: CASSLGRQTYTEAFF
v_call: TRBV11-2
j_call: TRBJ1-1

cdr3_aa: CASSWGRGDTGELFF
v_call: TRBV6-5
j_call: TRBJ2-2

cdr3_aa: CASSSHLRGSYNSTLNF
v_call: TRBV7-2
j_call: TRBJ1-6

cdr3_aa: CSARDRSVEQYF
v_call: TRBV20-1
j_call: TRBJ2-7

cdr3_aa: CSARGETGSSYEQYF
v_call: TRBV20-1
j_call: TRBJ2-7

cdr3_aa: CASSSPQRGVTDTQYF
v_call: TRBV7-2
j_call: TRBJ2-3

cdr3_aa: CSAREGHSNKTQNF
v_call: TRBV20-1
j_call: TRBJ1-5

cdr3_aa: CASSLDQKETQYF
v_call: TRBV7-3
j_call: TRBJ2-5

cdr3_aa: CASSQDRIQPQHF
v_call: TRBV3-1
j_call: TRBJ1-5

cdr3_aa: CSARDYRIYGYTF
v_call: TRBV20-1
j_call: TRBJ1-2

cdr3_aa: CASSLTGTNTEAFF
v_call: TRBV6-2/TRBV6-3
j_call: TRBJ1-1

cdr3_aa: CASGRNLETQYF
v_call: TRBV21-1
j_call: TRBJ2-5

cdr3_aa: CASSPGFQGDTGELFF
v_call: TRBV7-9
j_call: TRBJ2-2

cdr3_aa: CASSLGVRPGETQYF
v_call: TRBV7-7
j_call: TRBJ2-5

cdr3_aa: CASRPILGGYEQYF
v_call: TRBV11-2
j_call: TRBJ2-7

cdr3_aa: CSASNSVNSPLHF
v_call: TRBV20-1
j_call: TRBJ1-6

cdr3_aa: CASSLVGSGGFYSNEQFF
v_call: TRBV5-1
j_call: TRBJ2-1

cdr3_aa: CASSVRATFYGYTF
v_call: TRBV7-8
j_call: TRBJ1-2

cdr3_aa: CASSGVPSVVVYEQYF
v_call: TRBV5-1
j_call: TRBJ2-7

cdr3_aa: CASSQDQRPQGYGYTF
v_call: TRBV4-2
j_call: TRBJ1-2

cdr3_aa: CATSRDLGTSGGAVFF
v_call: TRBV15
j_call: TRBJ2-1

cdr3_aa: CSAFREQGNTEAFF
v_call: TRBV20-1
j_call: TRBJ1-1

cdr3_aa: CASSYSTGTAYEQYF
v_call: TRBV6-6
j_call: TRBJ2-7

cdr3_aa: CASSTQGTGELFF
v_call: TRBV3-1
j_call: TRBJ2-2

cdr3_aa: CASSLTRGYEQYF
v_call: TRBV12-3/TRBV12-4
j_call: TRBJ2-7

cdr3_aa: CASRGGGTSGQDF
v_call: TRBV12-3/TRBV12-4
j_call: TRBJ2-1

cdr3_aa: CASKMRLGDLEAFF
v_call: TRBV19
j_call: TRBJ1-1

cdr3_aa: CASSKTQGAGTDTQYF
v_call: TRBV7-9
j_call: TRBJ2-3

cdr3_aa: CSARATAKDTQYF
v_call: TRBV20-1
j_call: TRBJ2-3

cdr3_aa: CASSFTTTGSYEQYF
v_call: TRBV7-9
j_call: TRBJ2-7

cdr3_aa: CSARDGDIMTGELFF
v_call: TRBV20-1
j_call: TRBJ2-2

cdr3_aa: CASSQNNNYGYTF
v_call: TRBV3-1
j_call: TRBJ1-2

cdr3_aa: CASSLALPGDGYTF
v_call: TRBV7-9
j_call: TRBJ1-2

cdr3_aa: CAISELVTGSYGANVLTF
v_call: TRBV10-3
j_call: TRBJ2-6

cdr3_aa: CASSPVPYEQYF
v_call: TRBV12-3/TRBV12-4
j_call: TRBJ2-7

cdr3_aa: CASSLGHSYNSPLHF
v_call: TRBV7-9
j_call: TRBJ1-6

cdr3_aa: CSAPGTGALSNTEAFF
v_call: TRBV20-1
j_call: TRBJ1-1

cdr3_aa: CASTSTGSSDEQYF
v_call: TRBV6-2/TRBV6-3
j_call: TRBJ2-7

cdr3_aa: CASSLGLIRGPNYGYTF
v_call: TRBV5-5
j_call: TRBJ1-2

cdr3_aa: CASRVDSTGNTIYF
v_call: TRBV6-6
j_call: TRBJ1-3